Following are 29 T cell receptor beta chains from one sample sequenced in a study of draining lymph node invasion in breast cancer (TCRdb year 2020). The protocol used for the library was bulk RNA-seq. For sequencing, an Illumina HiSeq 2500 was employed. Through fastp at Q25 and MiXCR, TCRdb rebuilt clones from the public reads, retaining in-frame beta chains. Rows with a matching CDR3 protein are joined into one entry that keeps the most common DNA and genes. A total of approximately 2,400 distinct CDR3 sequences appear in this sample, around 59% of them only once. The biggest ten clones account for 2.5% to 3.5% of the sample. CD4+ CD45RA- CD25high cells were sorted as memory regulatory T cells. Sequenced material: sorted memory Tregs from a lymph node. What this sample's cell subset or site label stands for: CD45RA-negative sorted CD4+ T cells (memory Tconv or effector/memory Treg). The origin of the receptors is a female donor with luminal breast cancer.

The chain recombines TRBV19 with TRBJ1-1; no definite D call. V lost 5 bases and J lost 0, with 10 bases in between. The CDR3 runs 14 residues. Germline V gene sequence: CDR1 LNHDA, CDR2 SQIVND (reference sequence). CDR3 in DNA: TGTGCCAGTAGTCAACCCTGGGTGAACACTGAAGCTTTCTTT. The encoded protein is CASSQPWVNTEAFF. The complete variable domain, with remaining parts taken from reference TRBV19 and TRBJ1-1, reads DGGITQSPKYLFRKEGQNVTLSCEQNLNHDAMYWYRQDPGQGLRLIYYSQIVNDFQKGDIAEGYSVSREKKESFPLTVTSAQKNPTAFYLCASSQPWVNTEAFFGQGTRLTVV.

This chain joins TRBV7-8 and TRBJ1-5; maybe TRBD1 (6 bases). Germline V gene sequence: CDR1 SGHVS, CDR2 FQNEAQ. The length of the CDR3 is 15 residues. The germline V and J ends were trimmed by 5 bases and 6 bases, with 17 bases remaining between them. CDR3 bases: TGTGCCAGCAGCCCGTCTGTGGGGGCGGGTCAGCCCCAGCATTTT. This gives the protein CASSPSVGAGQPQHF.

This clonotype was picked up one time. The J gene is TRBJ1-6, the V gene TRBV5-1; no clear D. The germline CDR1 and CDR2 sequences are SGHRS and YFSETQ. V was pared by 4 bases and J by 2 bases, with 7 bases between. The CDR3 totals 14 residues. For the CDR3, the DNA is TGCGCCAGCAGCCTCGGGACCTATAATTCACCCCTCCACTTT. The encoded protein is CASSLGTYNSPLHF. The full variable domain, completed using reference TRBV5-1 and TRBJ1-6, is KAGVTQTPRYLIKTRGQQVTLSCSPISGHRSVSWYQQTPGQGLQFLFEYFSETQRNKGNFPGRFSGRQFSNSRSEMNVSTLELGDSALYLCASSLGTYNSPLHFGNGTRLTVT.

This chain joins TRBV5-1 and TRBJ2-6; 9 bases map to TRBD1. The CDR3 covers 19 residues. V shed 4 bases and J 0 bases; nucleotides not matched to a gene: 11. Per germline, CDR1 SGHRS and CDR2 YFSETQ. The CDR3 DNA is TGCGCCAGCAGCGCACAACCGGGACAGGGAAACTCTGGGGCCAACGTCCTGACTTTC. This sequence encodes CASSAQPGQGNSGANVLTF.

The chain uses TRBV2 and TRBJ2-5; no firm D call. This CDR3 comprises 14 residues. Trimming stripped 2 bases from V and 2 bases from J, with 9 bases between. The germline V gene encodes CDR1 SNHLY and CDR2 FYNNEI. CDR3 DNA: TGTGCCAGCAGTGAATTGGACCCACAAGAGACCCAGTACTTC. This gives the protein CASSELDPQETQYF.

CDR3 amino acids: CASSQGQLGSTYTEAFF. CDR3 bases: TGCGCCAGCAGCCAAGGACAGCTAGGGTCGACGTACACTGAAGCTTTCTTT. The V gene is TRBV5-1, the J gene TRBJ1-1; weak D call: TRBD1 (6 bases). The CDR3 length is 17 residues. CDR1 is SGHRS and CDR2 is YFSETQ in the germline V gene. With 4 bases removed from V and 3 bases from J, the gap between germline ends came to 22 bases. Combining the CDR3 with reference TRBV5-1 and TRBJ1-1 gives the whole variable domain KAGVTQTPRYLIKTRGQQVTLSCSPISGHRSVSWYQQTPGQGLQFLFEYFSETQRNKGNFPGRFSGRQFSNSRSEMNVSTLELGDSALYLCASSQGQLGSTYTEAFFGQGTRLTVV.

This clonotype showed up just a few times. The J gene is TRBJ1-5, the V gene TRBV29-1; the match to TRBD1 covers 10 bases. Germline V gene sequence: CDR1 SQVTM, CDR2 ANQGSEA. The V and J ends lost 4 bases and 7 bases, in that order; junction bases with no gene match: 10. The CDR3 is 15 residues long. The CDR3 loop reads CSVAEGQGRGQPQHF. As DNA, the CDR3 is TGCAGCGTTGCCGAGGGACAGGGGAGAGGACAGCCCCAGCATTTT.

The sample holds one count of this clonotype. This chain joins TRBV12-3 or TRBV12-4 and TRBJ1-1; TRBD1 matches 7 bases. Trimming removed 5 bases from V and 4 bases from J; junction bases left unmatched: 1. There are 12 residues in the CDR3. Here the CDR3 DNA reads TGTGCCAGCAGTCAGGGGGGCACTGAAGCTTTCTTT. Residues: CASSQGGTEAFF.

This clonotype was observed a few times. For the CDR3, the DNA is TGTGCCAGCAGTTTACAAGCCTTGAGTAGCAATCAGCCCCAGCATTTT. Protein product: CASSLQALSSNQPQHF. The V gene is TRBV27, the J gene TRBJ1-5, with D uncertain. Trimming pared 2 bases from V and 0 bases from J, leaving 11 bases between. The length of the CDR3 is 16 residues. Per the germline V gene, CDR1 is MNHEY and CDR2 is SMNVEV (reference sequence).

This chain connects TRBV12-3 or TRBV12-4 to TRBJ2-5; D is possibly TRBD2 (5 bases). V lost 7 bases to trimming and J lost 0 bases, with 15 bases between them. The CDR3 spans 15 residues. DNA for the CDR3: TGTGCCAGCAACTCACCGGGATTAGACCAAGAGACCCAGTACTTC. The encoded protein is CASNSPGLDQETQYF.

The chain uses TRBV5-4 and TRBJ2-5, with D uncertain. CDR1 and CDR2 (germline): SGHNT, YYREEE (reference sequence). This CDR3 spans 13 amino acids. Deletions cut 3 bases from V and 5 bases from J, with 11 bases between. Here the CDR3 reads CASSSAVWETQYF. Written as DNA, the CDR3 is TGTGCCAGCAGCTCTGCTGTCTGGGAGACCCAGTACTTC.

The CDR3 spells CASSTRWGTGLEKLFF. The CDR3 region has the DNA TGTGCCAGCAGCACCCGCTGGGGGACAGGGCTAGAAAAACTGTTTTTT. This chain joins TRBV5-3 and TRBJ1-4, with TRBD1 identical over 9 bases. TRBV5-3 is an open reading frame, and its role is uncertain. The V segment lost 8 bases and the J segment 8 bases; nucleotides outside the gene matches: 16. The CDR3 is made up of 16 amino acids.

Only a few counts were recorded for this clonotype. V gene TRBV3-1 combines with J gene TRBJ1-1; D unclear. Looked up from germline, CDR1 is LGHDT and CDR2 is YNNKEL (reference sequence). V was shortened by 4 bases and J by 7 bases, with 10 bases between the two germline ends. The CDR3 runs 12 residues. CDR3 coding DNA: TGTGCCAGCAGCCCGACGGGTAATGAAGCTTTCTTT. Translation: CASSPTGNEAFF. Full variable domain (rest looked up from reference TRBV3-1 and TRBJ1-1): DTAVSQTPKYLVTQMGNDKSIKCEQNLGHDTMYWYKQDSKKFLKIMFSYNNKELIINETVPNRFSPKSPDKAHLNLHINSLELGDSAVYFCASSPTGNEAFFGQGTRLTVV.

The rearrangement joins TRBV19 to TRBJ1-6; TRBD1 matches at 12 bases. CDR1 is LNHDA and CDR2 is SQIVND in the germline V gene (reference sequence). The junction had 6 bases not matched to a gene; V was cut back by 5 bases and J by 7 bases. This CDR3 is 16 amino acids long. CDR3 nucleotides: TGTGCCAGTAGTCCAAGGGACAGGGGGCGAAATTCACCCCTCCACTTT. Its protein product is CASSPRDRGRNSPLHF.

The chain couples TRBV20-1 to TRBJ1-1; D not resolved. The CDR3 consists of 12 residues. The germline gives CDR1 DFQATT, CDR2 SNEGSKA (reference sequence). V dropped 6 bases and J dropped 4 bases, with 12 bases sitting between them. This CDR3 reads CSARQPGTEAFF. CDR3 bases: TGCAGTGCGAGACAACCCGGCACTGAAGCTTTCTTT.

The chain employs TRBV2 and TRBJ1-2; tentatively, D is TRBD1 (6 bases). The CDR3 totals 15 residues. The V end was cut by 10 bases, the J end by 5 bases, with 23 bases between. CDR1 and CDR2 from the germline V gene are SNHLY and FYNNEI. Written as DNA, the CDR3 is TGTGCCACCCCTCTCGGAGAGGGGGTCGATTATGGCTACACCTTC. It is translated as CATPLGEGVDYGYTF.

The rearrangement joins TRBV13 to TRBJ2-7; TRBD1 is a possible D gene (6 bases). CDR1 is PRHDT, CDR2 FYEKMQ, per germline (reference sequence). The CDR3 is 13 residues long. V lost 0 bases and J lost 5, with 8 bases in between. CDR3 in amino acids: CASSLGQGHEQYV. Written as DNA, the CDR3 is TGTGCCAGCAGCTTAGGACAGGGTCACGAGCAGTACGTC.

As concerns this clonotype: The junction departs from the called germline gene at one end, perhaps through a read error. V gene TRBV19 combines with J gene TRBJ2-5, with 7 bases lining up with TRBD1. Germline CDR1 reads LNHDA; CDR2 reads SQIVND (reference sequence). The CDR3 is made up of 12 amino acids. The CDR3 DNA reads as TGTGCCAGTAGTAGCCGGACAGGCCGCATAAACTTC. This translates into CASSSRTGRINF.

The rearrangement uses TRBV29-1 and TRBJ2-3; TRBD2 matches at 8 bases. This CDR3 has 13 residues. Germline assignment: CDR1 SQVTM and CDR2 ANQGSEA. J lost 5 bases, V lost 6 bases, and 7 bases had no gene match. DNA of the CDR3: TGCAGCGTAGGCCTGGCGGGGGGAGATACGCAGTATTTT. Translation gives CSVGLAGGDTQYF.

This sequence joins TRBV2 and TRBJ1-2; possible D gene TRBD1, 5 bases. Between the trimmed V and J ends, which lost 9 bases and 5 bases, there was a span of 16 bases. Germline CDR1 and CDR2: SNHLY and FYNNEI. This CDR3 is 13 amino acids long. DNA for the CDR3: TGTGCCAGTAGGGGAACAGGCCTTTATGGCTACACCTTC. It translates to CASRGTGLYGYTF.

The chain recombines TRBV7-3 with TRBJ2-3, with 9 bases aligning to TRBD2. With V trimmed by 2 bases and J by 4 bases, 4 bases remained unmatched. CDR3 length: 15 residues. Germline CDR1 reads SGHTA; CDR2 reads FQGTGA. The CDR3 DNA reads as TGTGCCAGCAGCTTAGGCGGGGGGGCCCCAGATACGCAGTATTTT. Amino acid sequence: CASSLGGGAPDTQYF.

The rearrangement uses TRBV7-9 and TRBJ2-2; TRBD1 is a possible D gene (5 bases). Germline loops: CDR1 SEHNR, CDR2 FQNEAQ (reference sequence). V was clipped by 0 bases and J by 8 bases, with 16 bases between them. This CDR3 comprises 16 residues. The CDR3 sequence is CASSLARQGALGELFF. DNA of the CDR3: TGTGCCAGCAGCTTAGCGCGTCAGGGTGCGCTAGGGGAGCTGTTTTTT.

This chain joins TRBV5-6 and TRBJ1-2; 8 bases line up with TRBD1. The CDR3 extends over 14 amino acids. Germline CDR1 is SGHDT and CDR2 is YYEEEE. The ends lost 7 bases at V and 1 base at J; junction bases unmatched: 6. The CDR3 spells CASGGTGINYGYTF. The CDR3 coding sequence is TGTGCCAGCGGCGGGACAGGTATTAACTATGGCTACACCTTC.

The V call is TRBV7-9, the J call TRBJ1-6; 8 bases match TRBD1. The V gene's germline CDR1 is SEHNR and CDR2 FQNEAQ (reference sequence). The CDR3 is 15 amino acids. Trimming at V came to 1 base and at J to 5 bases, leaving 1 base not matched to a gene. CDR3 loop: CASSLDRGDNSPLHF. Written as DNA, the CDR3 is TGTGCCAGCAGCTTAGACAGGGGGGATAATTCACCCCTCCACTTT.

This chain's CDR3 is CASSSRGGGAPETQYF. CDR3 DNA sequence: TGCGCCAGCAGCTCCCGCGGCGGGGGGGCCCCAGAGACCCAGTACTTC. The chain combines TRBV4-1 with TRBJ2-5, with 9 bases identical to TRBD2. This CDR3 comprises 16 residues. V gave up 5 bases and J gave up 4 bases; unmatched junction bases: 11. Germline V gene sequence: CDR1 MGHRA, CDR2 YSYEKL.

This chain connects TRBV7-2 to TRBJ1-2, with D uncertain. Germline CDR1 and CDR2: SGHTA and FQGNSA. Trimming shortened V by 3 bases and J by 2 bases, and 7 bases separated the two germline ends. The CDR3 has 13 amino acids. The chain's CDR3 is CASSLAKNYGYTF. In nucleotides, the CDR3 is TGTGCCAGCAGCTTGGCAAAAAACTATGGCTACACCTTC.

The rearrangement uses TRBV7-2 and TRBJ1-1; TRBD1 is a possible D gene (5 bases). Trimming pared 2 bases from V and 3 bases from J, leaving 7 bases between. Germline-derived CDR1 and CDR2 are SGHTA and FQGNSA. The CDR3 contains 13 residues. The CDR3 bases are TGTGCCAGCAGCTTATCGGGGGACACTGAAGCTTTCTTT. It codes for CASSLSGDTEAFF. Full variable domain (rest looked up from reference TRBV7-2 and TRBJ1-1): GAGVSQSPSNKVTEKGKDVELRCDPISGHTALYWYRQSLGQGLEFLIYFQGNSAPDKSGLPSDRFSAERTGGSVSTLTIQRTQQEDSAVYLCASSLSGDTEAFFGQGTRLTVV.

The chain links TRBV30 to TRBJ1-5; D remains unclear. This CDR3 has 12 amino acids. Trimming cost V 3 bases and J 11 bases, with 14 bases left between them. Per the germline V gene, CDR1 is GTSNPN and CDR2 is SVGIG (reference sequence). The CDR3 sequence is CAWSPRKGTQHF. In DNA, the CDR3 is TGTGCCTGGAGCCCACGGAAAGGGACCCAGCATTTT.

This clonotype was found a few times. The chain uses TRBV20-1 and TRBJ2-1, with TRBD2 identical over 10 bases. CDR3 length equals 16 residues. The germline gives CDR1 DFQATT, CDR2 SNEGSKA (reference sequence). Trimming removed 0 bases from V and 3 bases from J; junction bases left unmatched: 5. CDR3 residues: CSAREASGGNYNEQFF. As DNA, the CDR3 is TGCAGTGCTAGAGAGGCTAGCGGGGGTAACTACAATGAGCAGTTCTTC.